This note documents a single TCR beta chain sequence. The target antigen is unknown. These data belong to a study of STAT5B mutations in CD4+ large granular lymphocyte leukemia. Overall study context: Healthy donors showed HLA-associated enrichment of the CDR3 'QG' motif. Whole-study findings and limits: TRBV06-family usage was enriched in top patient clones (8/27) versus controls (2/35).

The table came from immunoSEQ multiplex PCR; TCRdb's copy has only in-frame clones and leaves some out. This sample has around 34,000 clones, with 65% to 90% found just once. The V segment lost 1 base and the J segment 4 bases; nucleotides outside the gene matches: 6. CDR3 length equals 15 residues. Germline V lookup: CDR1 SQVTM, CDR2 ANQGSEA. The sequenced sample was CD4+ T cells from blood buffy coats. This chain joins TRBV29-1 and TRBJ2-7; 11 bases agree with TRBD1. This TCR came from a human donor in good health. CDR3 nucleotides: TGCAGCGTTGAAGGTGGGACAGGGGGACTGTACGAGCAGTACTTC. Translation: CSVEGGTGGLYEQYF.